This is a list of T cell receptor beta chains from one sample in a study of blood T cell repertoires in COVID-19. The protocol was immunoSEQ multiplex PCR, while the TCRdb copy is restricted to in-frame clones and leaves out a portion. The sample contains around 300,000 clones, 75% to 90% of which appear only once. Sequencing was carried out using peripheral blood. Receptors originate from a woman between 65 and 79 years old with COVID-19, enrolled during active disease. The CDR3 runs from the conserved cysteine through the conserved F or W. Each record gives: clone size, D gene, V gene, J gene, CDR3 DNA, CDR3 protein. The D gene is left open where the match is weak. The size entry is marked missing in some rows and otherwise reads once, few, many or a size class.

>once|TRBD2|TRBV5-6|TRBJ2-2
TGTGCCAGCAGCTTGTTAGCGGGAAACACCGGGGAGCTGTTTTTT
CASSLLAGNTGELFF
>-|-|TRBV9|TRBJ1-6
TGTGCCAGCAGCGTTTGGGACACTAATTCACCCCTCCACTTT
CASSVWDTNSPLHF
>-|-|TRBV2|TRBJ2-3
TGTGCCAGCAGTGATCCCGCAGATACGCAGTATTTT
CASSDPADTQYF
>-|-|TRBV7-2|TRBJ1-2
TGTGCCAGCAGCTTTGACATGGTTAACTATGGCTACACCTTC
CASSFDMVNYGYTF
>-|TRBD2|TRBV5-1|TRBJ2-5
TGCGCCAGCAGCTTGTATCTAGCGGGGAATGGAGAGACCCAGTACTTC
CASSLYLAGNGETQYF
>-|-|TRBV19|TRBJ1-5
TGTGCCAGTAGTATAGAGGGGCAACGGCCCCAGCATTTT
CASSIEGQRPQHF
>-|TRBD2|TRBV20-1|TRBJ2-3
TGCAGTGCTAGTCGGGCGGGGGGAGGCACAGATACGCAGTATTTT
CSASRAGGGTDTQYF
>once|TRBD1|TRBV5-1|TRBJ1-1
TGCGCCAGCAGCTCGGGACAGGGGGGCCCTGAAGCTTTCTTT
CASSSGQGGPEAFF
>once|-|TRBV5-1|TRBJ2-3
TGCGCCAGCAGCACCCGCCCATCTTTAACTAGCTCTGGCACAGATACGCAGTATTTT
CASSTRPSLTSSGTDTQYF
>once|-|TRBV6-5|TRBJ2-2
TGTGCCAGCAAAGGGGAACTGCCGACCGGGGAGCTGTTTTTT
CASKGELPTGELFF
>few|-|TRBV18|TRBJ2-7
TGTGCCAGCTCAAGCTCGGGGGGCGGGGACGAGCAGTACTTC
CASSSSGGGDEQYF
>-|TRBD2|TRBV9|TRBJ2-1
TGTGCCAGCAGCGTAGACCTTAGCGGGGGGGCGTATGAGCAGTTCTTC
CASSVDLSGGAYEQFF
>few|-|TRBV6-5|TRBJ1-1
TGTGCCAGCACCTCTTGGGGGGTTGCTGAAGCTTTCTTT
CASTSWGVAEAFF
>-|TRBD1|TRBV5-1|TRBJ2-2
TGCGCCAGCAGCTTGGCCCTCGGACAGGGGCGAGGCGGGGAGCTGTTTTTT
CASSLALGQGRGGELFF
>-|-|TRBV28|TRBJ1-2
TGTGCCAGCAGTTCGAGGCTGGACTATGGCTACACCTTC
CASSSRLDYGYTF
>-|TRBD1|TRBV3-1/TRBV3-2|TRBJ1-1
TGTGCCAGCAGCCAAGTGGCAGGGGGAGACACTGAAGCTTTCTTT
CASSQVAGGDTEAFF
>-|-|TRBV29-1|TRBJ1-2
TGCAGCGTTGGGGGGGATTACTATGGCTACACCTTC
CSVGGDYYGYTF
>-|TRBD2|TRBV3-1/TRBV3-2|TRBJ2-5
TGTGCCAGCCTCCGGGGGGGCGAGGAGACCCAGTACTTC
CASLRGGEETQYF
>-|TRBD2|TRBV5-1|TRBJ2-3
TGCGCCAGCAGCTCCGGGACTAGCGGGGGGGCCGCAGATACGCAGTATTTT
CASSSGTSGGAADTQYF
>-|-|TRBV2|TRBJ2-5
TGTGCCAGCAGGACGACAGTTGCTGATTCCCAGTACTTC
CASRTTVADSQYF
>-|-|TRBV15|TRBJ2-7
TGTGCCACCAGCACGGGAGATGCCTACGAGCAGTACTTC
CATSTGDAYEQYF
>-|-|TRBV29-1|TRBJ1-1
TGCAGCGGCCGGGATAGAAACACTGAAGCTTTCTTT
CSGRDRNTEAFF
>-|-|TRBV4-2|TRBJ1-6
TGTGCCAGCAGCCAAGAATCAGGGACACTTAATTCACCCCTCCACTTT
CASSQESGTLNSPLHF
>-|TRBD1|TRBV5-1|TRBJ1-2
TGCGCCAGCAGCCCGAGCCCCGGGACAGGGGGCGGCGGCTATGGCTACACCTTC
CASSPSPGTGGGGYGYTF
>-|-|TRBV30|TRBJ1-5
TGTGCCTGGAGTGTATCTTTTGATCAGCCCCAGCATTTT
CAWSVSFDQPQHF
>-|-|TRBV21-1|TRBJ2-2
TGTGCCAGCAGCAAAGGACAGGGGACGAACACCGGGGAGCTGTTTTTT
CASSKGQGTNTGELFF
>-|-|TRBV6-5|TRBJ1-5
TGTGCCAGCAGTATACAGGGTGGAGGCAATCAGCCCCAGCATTTT
CASSIQGGGNQPQHF
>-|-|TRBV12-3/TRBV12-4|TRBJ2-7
TGTGCCAGCAGTTTATCGGGATTCGGCGAGCAGTACTTC
CASSLSGFGEQYF
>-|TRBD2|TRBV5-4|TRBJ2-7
TGTGCCAGCAGCTATGGAGGACGGAGCGGGGGCGAGCAGTACTTC
CASSYGGRSGGEQYF
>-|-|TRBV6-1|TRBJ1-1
TGTGCCAGCAGTGAAAACAGTTTGAACACTGAAGCTTTCTTT
CASSENSLNTEAFF
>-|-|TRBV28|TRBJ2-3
TGTGCCAGCACCCAGCCGGGACATGCGACAGATACGCAGTATTTT
CASTQPGHATDTQYF
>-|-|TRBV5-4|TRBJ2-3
TGTGCCAGCAGCCTGGGACTGGCGGAAGATACGCAGTATTTT
CASSLGLAEDTQYF
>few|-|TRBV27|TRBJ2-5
TGTGCCAGCAGTCCCTCCGTCAGGGCAGACCAAGAGACCCAGTACTTC
CASSPSVRADQETQYF
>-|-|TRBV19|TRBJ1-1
TGTGCCAGTAGTATTGAGGGAAACACTGAAGCTTTCTTT
CASSIEGNTEAFF
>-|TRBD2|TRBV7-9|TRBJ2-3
TGTGCCAGCAGCACGCGCGCCGCCTCGACTAGCGGGCCACAACGGGGGCAGTATTTT
CASSTRAASTSGPQRGQYF